This T cell receptor (beta chain) emerged from a study of blood T cell repertoires in COVID-19. In the study overall: COVID-19 samples collected from the United States, Italy and Spain covered acute and convalescent phases. Sample material is recorded as cDNA or gDNA derived from T cells, B-cell-depleted T cells, or PBMCs.

Source study methods: From reference gene primer amplification, estimates of nucleated cell counts were derived. Generated by immunoSEQ multiplex PCR, the TCRdb table keeps only in-frame clones and is missing some. V, J and clone size are taken as reported in that table, and D and trimming were inferred from the DNA itself. Among some 140,000 clones listed, more than 80% were seen once. About this clone itself: At one boundary the junction diverges from the germline segment, which might be a read error.

The V gene's germline CDR1 is LNHDA and CDR2 SQIVND (reference sequence). The CDR3 loop spans 16 amino acids. This TCR came from a human donor in a cohort sampled during active COVID-19. Material: peripheral blood. This chain links TRBV19 with TRBJ1-5; TRBD1 matches 7 bases. This CDR3 is CASRIEVDRPNQPQHF. Written as DNA, the CDR3 is TGTGCCAGTAGGATAGAGGTGGACAGGCCTAATCAGCCCCAGCATTTT.